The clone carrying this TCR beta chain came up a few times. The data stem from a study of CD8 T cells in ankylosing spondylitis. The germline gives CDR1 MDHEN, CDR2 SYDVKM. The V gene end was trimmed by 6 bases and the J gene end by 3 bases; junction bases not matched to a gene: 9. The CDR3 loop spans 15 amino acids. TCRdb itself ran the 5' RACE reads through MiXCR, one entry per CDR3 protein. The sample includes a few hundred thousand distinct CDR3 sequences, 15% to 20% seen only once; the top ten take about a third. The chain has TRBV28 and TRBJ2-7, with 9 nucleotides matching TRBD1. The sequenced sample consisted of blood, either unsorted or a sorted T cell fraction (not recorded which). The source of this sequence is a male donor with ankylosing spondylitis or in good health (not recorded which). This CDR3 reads CASSPRTGEVYEQYF. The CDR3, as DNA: TGTGCCAGCAGCCCGCGGACAGGGGAGGTCTACGAGCAGTACTTC.